The 28 T cell receptor beta chains reported below all come from one sample, sequenced in a study of Graves' ophthalmopathy and Graves' hyperthyroidism. As the template, RNA transcripts were used to amplify TCR beta CDR3 regions. HTBI-primed first-round RT-PCR preceded second-round multiplex PCR. One entry per CDR3 protein, called by TCRdb with MiXCR from the multiplex PCR reads. In the table there are about 480,000 distinct CDR3 sequences, around 14% of which are singletons. Material: blood. The receptors come from a woman in her thirties with Graves' ophthalmopathy.

This clonotype was detected ten times or more. The J gene is TRBJ2-7, the V gene TRBV28; either TRBD1 or TRBD2 may supply D (6 bases each). The CDR3 spans 16 residues. Between the trimmed V and J ends, which lost 5 bases and 0 bases, there was a span of 17 bases. Germline CDR1 and CDR2: MDHEN and SYDVKM. The CDR3 DNA is TGTGCCAGCAGTCCATCGGGGGACACCATCTCCTACGAGCAGTACTTC. Amino acids: CASSPSGDTISYEQYF.

This clonotype was counted at least ten times. Germline is not matched at one junction end, which may reflect a read error. This chain joins TRBV28 and TRBJ1-2; 10 nucleotides align to TRBD1. Per germline, CDR1 MDHEN and CDR2 SYDVKM. The CDR3 length is 18 residues. Written as DNA, the CDR3 is TGTGCCAGCAGTTTGGAGTTACGGGACAGGGGACGGAACTATGGCTACATCTTC. Translated, it gives CASSLELRDRGRNYGYIF.

This clonotype was seen at least ten times. The chain recombines TRBV20-1 with TRBJ2-5; TRBD2 matches at 7 bases. The CDR3 runs 15 residues. The germline V gene has CDR1 DFQATT and CDR2 SNEGSKA (reference sequence). With 2 bases clipped from V and 0 bases from J, the junction kept 6 bases outside the gene matches. For the CDR3, the DNA is TGCAGTGCTAGATCGGGGCGGGGGTACCAAGAGACCCAGTACTTC. As protein: CSARSGRGYQETQYF.

V and J are TRBV6-2 or TRBV6-3 and TRBJ1-5; TRBD1 agrees at 10 bases. This CDR3 comprises 16 residues. J lost 7 bases, V lost 6 bases, and 12 bases had no gene match. Germline V gene data show CDR1 as MNHEY and CDR2 as SVGEGT. The CDR3 reads CASRPDRGQGWQPQHF. The DNA for the CDR3 is TGTGCCAGCAGACCAGACAGGGGGCAAGGTTGGCAGCCCCAGCATTTT.

V and J are TRBV12-3 or TRBV12-4 and TRBJ2-7; tentative D call: TRBD2 (5 bases). CDR3 length: 15 amino acids. Trimming shortened V by 6 bases and J by 1 base, and 16 bases separated the two germline ends. CDR3 bases: TGTGCCAGCAGACTGAGCGGAGATAAGTCCTACGAGCAGTACTTC. It codes for CASRLSGDKSYEQYF.

This clonotype was counted ten times or more. The chain is built from TRBV5-1 and TRBJ2-5, with D perhaps TRBD1 or TRBD2 (5 bases each). The CDR3 contains 13 residues. CDR1 and CDR2 from the germline V gene are SGHRS and YFSETQ. Trimming removed 5 bases at V and 5 bases at J, with 13 bases between. DNA for the CDR3: TGCGCCAGCAGTGAGGGGTACGCGGAGACCCAGTACTTC. Translating it yields CASSEGYAETQYF.

At least ten counts were recorded for this clonotype. The V call is TRBV7-2, the J call TRBJ2-7; 13 positions agree with TRBD2. This CDR3 is built from 15 residues. Germline CDR1 SGHTA, CDR2 FQGNSA. V trimming: 5 bases; J trimming: 2 bases; junction bases outside the gene matches: 3. This CDR3 is CASSRTSGGAYEQYF. CDR3 coding DNA: TGTGCCAGCAGCCGCACTAGCGGGGGGGCCTACGAGCAGTACTTC.

Ten or more counts support this clonotype. The chain has TRBV12-3 or TRBV12-4 and TRBJ1-2, with D unresolved. Trimming took 3 bases from V and 4 from J, leaving 9 bases between them. The CDR3 is made up of 13 amino acids. Here the CDR3 DNA reads TGTGCCAGCAGTTTGGACCCCGGCTATGGCTACACCTTC. Translated: CASSLDPGYGYTF.

A remark on this clonotype: The CDR3 ends on some other residue instead of the conserved phenylalanine or tryptophan, so this is likely a read error. The chain uses TRBV28 and TRBJ2-7; D remains unclear. CDR1 and CDR2 (germline): MDHEN, SYDVKM. V shed 3 bases and J shed 3 bases, with 6 bases lying between them. The CDR3 is made up of 12 amino acids. The CDR3 region has the DNA TGTGCCAGCAGTTTCAATAGCTACGAGCAGTACTCC. Protein: CASSFNSYEQYS.

The chain is built from TRBV6-2 or TRBV6-3 and TRBJ1-6; D is unresolved. Germline V gene data show CDR1 as MNHEY and CDR2 as SVGEGT. The CDR3 is made up of 14 amino acids. V lost 7 bases and J lost 8, with 15 bases in between. The CDR3 region is CASNVRLGDSPLHF. Here the CDR3 DNA reads TGTGCCAGCAATGTGAGGCTTGGAGATTCACCCCTCCACTTT.

This clonotype has ten or more counts. V usage is TRBV28 and J usage is TRBJ2-7; D possibly uses TRBD1 or TRBD2 (5 bases each). V was pared by 7 bases and J by 7 bases, with 14 bases between. This CDR3 spans 12 amino acids. Germline CDR1 reads MDHEN; CDR2 reads SYDVKM. In DNA, the CDR3 is TGTGCCAGCACCCCCCCGGGGCAGGAGCAGTACTTC. Amino acid sequence: CASTPPGQEQYF.

In its sample, this clonotype was seen many times. This chain links TRBV30 with TRBJ2-2; perhaps TRBD2 as D (5 bases). The V and J ends lost 3 bases and 1 base respectively, with 9 bases between them. Germline values: CDR1 GTSNPN, CDR2 SVGIG (reference sequence). The CDR3 runs 14 residues. The CDR3 DNA follows: TGTGCCTGGAGAGCGGTACTGAACACCGGGGAGCTGTTTTTT. This codes for CAWRAVLNTGELFF. The full variable domain, completed using reference TRBV30 and TRBJ2-2, is SQTIHQWPATLVQPVGSPLSLECTVEGTSNPNLYWYRQAAGRGLQLLFYSVGIGQISSEVPQNLSASRPQDRQFILSSKKLLLSDSGFYLCAWRAVLNTGELFFGEGSRLTVL.

This clonotype was detected many times. This sequence joins TRBV30 and TRBJ2-7; either TRBD1 or TRBD2 may supply D (5 bases each). CDR1 is GTSNPN, CDR2 SVGIG, per germline (reference sequence). Trimming shortened V by 2 bases and J by 5 bases, and 16 bases separated the two germline ends. The length of the CDR3 is 14 residues. In nucleotides, the CDR3 is TGTGCCTGGAGTAAAGGACGAGGGGACGACGAGCAGTACTTC. It encodes CAWSKGRGDDEQYF.

This clonotype was recorded at least ten times. Relative to the germline gene, one junction end is altered; a read error may explain this. This CDR3 reads CATSRGLQGTQYF. The DNA of the CDR3 is TGTGCCACCTCCCGAGGCCTCCAAGGGACCCAGTACTTC. J is TRBJ2-5 and V is TRBV15; no clear D gene. Germline V gene data show CDR1 as LNHNV and CDR2 as YYDKDF (reference sequence). This CDR3 region has 13 residues.

Comment on this clonotype: A clone one base away is much larger, so this may be a read error. This chain links TRBV20-1 with TRBJ1-5; D gene unclear. The CDR3 length is 12 residues. Germline lookup yields CDR1 DFQATT and CDR2 SNEGSKA (reference sequence). The CDR3 nucleotides read TGCAGTGCTAAGAGCAGCAATCAGCCCCAGCCTTTT. Its protein product is CSAKSSNQPQPF.

This clonotype has ten or more counts. The chain has TRBV6-5 and TRBJ2-7, with 9 bases matching TRBD2. CDR1 and CDR2 from the germline V gene are MNHEY and SVGAGI. The CDR3 length is 16 residues. Unmatched junction bases numbered 12, after V lost 2 bases and J lost 7 bases. CDR3 bases: TGTGCCAGCAGTTACCATATGGGACTAGCAGCGAGGGAGCAGTACTTC. Translating it yields CASSYHMGLAAREQYF.

This clonotype was recorded at least ten times. The chain joins TRBV6-1 to TRBJ2-7; perhaps TRBD1 as D (5 bases). Germline loops: CDR1 MNHNS, CDR2 SASEGT. This CDR3 has 13 residues. Trimming took off 3 bases at V and 5 bases at J, with 11 bases between the two ends. The CDR3 spells CASSDREHNEQYF. CDR3 coding DNA: TGTGCCAGCAGTGACAGGGAACACAACGAGCAGTACTTC.

This clonotype was seen a single time. One end of the junction is discordant with germline, which a read error may explain. V gene TRBV7-9 combines with J gene TRBJ1-5; D gene uncertain. CDR1 SEHNR and CDR2 FQNEAQ come from the germline V gene (reference sequence). This CDR3 comprises 13 residues. Here the CDR3 DNA reads TGTGCCAGCAGCTTAGTAGAGGGTCAGCCTCAGCATTTT. Translating gives CASSLVEGQPQHF.

The CDR3 is CASSLVYRGNTGELFF. As DNA, the CDR3 is TGTGCCAGCAGCTTGGTTTACAGGGGGAACACCGGGGAGCTGTTTTTT. The chain has TRBV5-5 and TRBJ2-2; 7 bases match TRBD1. V lost 0 bases to trimming and J lost 1 base; unmatched junction nucleotides: 3. Germline CDR1 SGHKS, CDR2 YYEKEE (reference sequence). CDR3 size: 16 residues.

This chain joins TRBV18 and TRBJ2-7; 7 bases are shared with TRBD1. From germline, CDR1 is KGHSH and CDR2 LQKENI. This CDR3 spans 15 amino acids. V was clipped by 2 bases and J by 5 bases; unmatched bases: 9. The CDR3 here is CASSPGAGGRDEQYF. The CDR3 DNA is TGTGCCAGCTCACCAGGGGCAGGGGGTCGCGACGAGCAGTACTTC.

This clonotype came up many times. This chain links TRBV20-1 with TRBJ2-7; TRBD2 is a possible D gene (6 bases). Trimming removed 4 bases from V and 4 bases from J, with 14 bases in between. This CDR3 contains 13 residues. Germline loops: CDR1 DFQATT, CDR2 SNEGSKA (reference sequence). The CDR3: CSATPGVGYEQYF. The CDR3 coding sequence is TGCAGTGCTACCCCGGGGGTCGGGTACGAGCAGTACTTC.

This clonotype was detected many times. The rearrangement joins TRBV2 to TRBJ2-7; 8 bases agree with TRBD1. Germline lookup yields CDR1 SNHLY and CDR2 FYNNEI. With 7 bases clipped from V and 3 bases from J, the junction kept 5 bases outside the gene matches. The CDR3 is 13 residues long. In DNA, the CDR3 is TGTGCCAGCAATGGACAGGGCCTCTACGAGCAGTACTTC. This codes for CASNGQGLYEQYF.

This clonotype was seen ten or more times. The chain employs TRBV30 and TRBJ1-1; D possibly corresponds to TRBD1 (6 bases). The germline V gene encodes CDR1 GTSNPN and CDR2 SVGIG (reference sequence). The CDR3 totals 13 residues. Trimming removed 4 bases from V and 1 base from J, with 10 bases in between. The CDR3 sequence: CAWNLQGNTEAFF. The CDR3 DNA reads TGTGCCTGGAACCTACAGGGGAACACTGAAGCTTTCTTT.

The rearrangement uses TRBV2 and TRBJ2-7; D possibly corresponds to TRBD2 (5 bases). Between the trimmed V and J ends, which lost 6 bases and 3 bases, there was a span of 15 bases. The CDR3 length is 14 residues. Looked up from germline, CDR1 is SNHLY and CDR2 is FYNNEI. CDR3 sequence: CASRYALRDYEQYF. For the CDR3, the DNA is TGTGCCAGCAGGTACGCCCTGAGGGACTACGAGCAGTACTTC. Full variable domain (remainder filled in from reference TRBV2 and TRBJ2-7): EPEVTQTPSHQVTQMGQEVILRCVPISNHLYFYWYRQILGQKVEFLVSFYNNEISEKSEIFDDQFSVERPDGSNFTLKIRSTKLEDSAMYFCASRYALRDYEQYFGPGTRLTVT.

There are a few counts of this clonotype. The V gene is TRBV3-1, the J gene TRBJ1-5; tentatively, D is TRBD1 (6 bases). The germline CDR1 and CDR2 sequences are LGHDT and YNNKEL (reference sequence). The CDR3 is 14 residues long. V dropped 4 bases and J dropped 5 bases, with 12 bases sitting between them. This chain's CDR3 is CASSPGTLYQPQHF. CDR3 bases: TGTGCCAGCAGCCCCGGGACACTTTATCAGCCCCAGCATTTT.

This clonotype was recorded many times. The rearrangement joins TRBV12-3 or TRBV12-4 to TRBJ2-6; TRBD1 might be the D (6 bases). The V end lost 6 bases, the J end lost 1 base, and 10 bases lay between the germline ends. The CDR3 contains 15 residues. CDR3 loop: CASSITGSGANVLTF. The CDR3 nucleotides read TGTGCCAGCAGCATCACAGGGTCTGGGGCCAACGTCCTGACTTTC.

This clonotype has ten or more counts. The chain links TRBV24-1 to TRBJ2-5, with D hard to call. CDR1 is KGHDR, CDR2 SFDVKD, per germline. The length of the CDR3 is 11 residues. Trimming took off 3 bases at V and 5 bases at J, with 3 bases between the two ends. The CDR3 DNA reads as TGTGCCACCAGTGATCTTGAGACCCAGTACTTC. This gives the protein CATSDLETQYF.

In its sample, this clonotype was seen many times. The rearrangement joins TRBV28 to TRBJ1-1; 8 nucleotides line up with TRBD1. Germline assignment: CDR1 MDHEN and CDR2 SYDVKM. Trimming cost V 4 bases and J 3 bases; bases outside gene matches: 7. CDR3 length equals 15 residues. CDR3 protein: CASSSGDRTYTEAFF. The CDR3 region has the DNA TGTGCCAGCAGTTCGGGGGACAGGACCTACACTGAAGCTTTCTTT.